Sequencing of this TCR beta chain was carried out in a study of blood T cell repertoires in COVID-19. Generated by immunoSEQ multiplex PCR, the TCRdb table keeps only in-frame clones and is missing some. The sample lists more than 15,000 clones, roughly 80% occurring once. The CDR3 runs to 14 residues. CDR1 SSHAT and CDR2 FNYEAQ come from the germline V gene (reference sequence). J was trimmed by 1 base and V by 5 bases; bases with no gene match: 3. Sample: peripheral blood. This rearrangement joins TRBV7-7 to TRBJ2-7, with 9 nucleotides matching TRBD1. The clonotype comes from a man older than 75 with active COVID-19. The CDR3 sequence: CASSPDRGSYEQYF. The CDR3 DNA reads as TGTGCCAGCAGCCCAGACAGGGGGTCCTACGAGCAGTACTTC.